A selection of T cell receptor beta chains follows, all from one sample in a study of blood T cell repertoires in COVID-19. Some clones are missing from TCRdb's copy, which holds only in-frame ones; the method was immunoSEQ multiplex PCR. Among 250,000 to 400,000 clones listed, roughly 90% were seen once. The sequencing sample was made of peripheral blood. These receptors were collected from a woman under 40 with COVID-19, enrolled during active disease. CDR3s include the opening cysteine and the closing phenylalanine or tryptophan. The D gene is left open where the match is weak. Some rows mark clone size as missing; the rest say once, few, many or name a class of expanded clone.

>18|TRBD2|TRBJ2-1|-|TRBV27
TGTGCCAGCAGTTTTTTAGGCTCCAGCGGGAGCTCCTACAATGAGCAGTTCTTC
CASSFLGSSGSSYNEQFF
>16|-|TRBJ1-4|-|TRBV19
TGTGCCAGTAGTTGGTATGGTAGGGCGGGAAATGAAAAACTGTTTTTT
CASSWYGRAGNEKLFF
>13|-|TRBJ2-5|-|TRBV30
TGTGCCTGGAACCACAGGGGGGGAGAGACCCAGTACTTC
CAWNHRGGETQYF
>15|TRBD1|TRBJ2-5|-|TRBV18
TGTGCCAGCTCACCTCCGGGACAGGGAGGGGAGACCCAGTACTTC
CASSPPGQGGETQYF
>15|-|TRBJ2-7|-|TRBV10-2
TGCGCCAGCAGGAGGGACTTCGGGCGTGGTGACGAGCAGTACTTC
CASRRDFGRGDEQYF
>16|TRBD2|TRBJ2-4|-|TRBV18
TGTGCCAGCTCACCCTCAGCGGGGCTAGCCAAAAACATTCAGTACTTC
CASSPSAGLAKNIQYF
>20|TRBD2|TRBJ2-7|once|TRBV4-1
TGCGCCAGCAGCCAAGGTCCGAGTGGGGCTAGCGGGAGATGGGCCTACGAGCAGTACTTC
CASSQGPSGASGRWAYEQYF
>13|TRBD1|TRBJ2-7|-|TRBV6-6
TGTGCCAGCAGTCGGGACAGTACCTACGAGCAGTACTTC
CASSRDSTYEQYF
>16|-|TRBJ1-5|few|TRBV7-2
TGTGCCAGCAGCTTATATGCCGAGTCCTCCGCTCAGCCCCAGCATTTT
CASSLYAESSAQPQHF
>14|-|TRBJ1-3|-|TRBV30
TGTGCCTGGAGTGTTCAGGTAGCTGGAAACACCATATATTTT
CAWSVQVAGNTIYF
>15|TRBD2|TRBJ2-7|-|TRBV10-3
TGTGCCATCAGTGAGTCACTAGCGGGAGAATACGAGCAGTACTTC
CAISESLAGEYEQYF
>18|TRBD1|TRBJ2-6|-|TRBV27
TGTGCCAGCAGCCCTGGACAGGGGGCCCCCTCTGGGGCCAACGTCCTGACTTTC
CASSPGQGAPSGANVLTF
>14|TRBD1|TRBJ1-4|-|TRBV5-1
TGCGCCAGCAGCCCGGGACAGGGGAATGAAAAACTGTTTTTT
CASSPGQGNEKLFF
>14|-|TRBJ1-5|-|TRBV6-1
TGTGCCAGCAGTGAAGCCTCACGGGATCAGCCCCAGCATTTT
CASSEASRDQPQHF
>17|-|TRBJ2-7|-|TRBV9
TGTGCCAGCAGCGTAGCTACGGGAGCGGCCCACCCCTACGAGCAGTACTTC
CASSVATGAAHPYEQYF
>14|-|TRBJ2-3|once|TRBV5-1
TGCGCCAGCAGCTTTAATGGGCGTACAGATACGCAGTATTTT
CASSFNGRTDTQYF
>14|-|TRBJ2-1|-|TRBV27
TGTGCCAGCAGGATCCCGGGATCCCAGAGTGAGCAGTTCTTC
CASRIPGSQSEQFF
>14|-|TRBJ2-2|-|TRBV3-1/TRBV3-2
TGTGCCAGCAGCCAAGGCGGCAACACCGGGGAGCTGTTTTTT
CASSQGGNTGELFF
>13|-|TRBJ1-2|-|TRBV19
TGTGCCAGTAGTATGGCAGCTAACTATGGCTACACCTTC
CASSMAANYGYTF
>15|TRBD1|TRBJ2-7|-|TRBV28
TGTGCCAGCAGTACGAGGGGGCCTCTTAGGTACGAGCAGTACTTC
CASSTRGPLRYEQYF
>16|TRBD1|TRBJ1-2|-|TRBV7-8
TGTGCCAGCAGCCAGGACAGGAATGGGAACGACTATGGCTACACCTTC
CASSQDRNGNDYGYTF
>17|TRBD1|TRBJ1-6|-|TRBV30
TGTGCCTGGAGTGGGGGACAGCTCCCGAGGGGGAATTCACCCCTCCACTTT
CAWSGGQLPRGNSPLHF
>12|TRBD2|TRBJ2-7|-|TRBV2
TGTGCCAGCAGTCGGACTAGCTCTCAGCAGTACTTC
CASSRTSSQQYF
>14|-|TRBJ1-1|-|TRBV2
TGTGCCAGCAGTGAAGCGCTTCGGCCAGACGGGGCTTTCTTT
CASSEALRPDGAFF
>13|TRBD1|TRBJ2-7|-|TRBV16
TGTGCCAGCAGCCTCCGAGGGGGCGGCGAGCAGTACTTC
CASSLRGGGEQYF
>12|-|TRBJ1-2|once|TRBV5-8
TGTGCCAGCAGCTTGGGACACTCTGGCTACACCTTC
CASSLGHSGYTF
>13|-|TRBJ2-7|-|TRBV2
TGTGCCAGCGGGGCAGAACAGGGTTCCGAGCAGTACTTC
CASGAEQGSEQYF
>15|TRBD2|TRBJ2-3|-|TRBV5-1
TGCGCCAGCATGAGCGGGAGGGCCGTGACAGATACGCAGTATTTT
CASMSGRAVTDTQYF
>14|TRBD1|TRBJ2-7|-|TRBV6-5
TGTGCCAGCAGGGTTACAGGGGGTACCTACGAGCAGTACTTC
CASRVTGGTYEQYF
>15|-|TRBJ2-7|-|TRBV10-1
TGCGCCAGCCGGGGGTCTAGGGCACACCCCTACGAGCAGTACTTC
CASRGSRAHPYEQYF
>13|-|TRBJ2-1|-|TRBV5-6
TGTGCCAGCAGCTTGGGGACTATGGATGAGCAGTTCTTC
CASSLGTMDEQFF
>13|-|TRBJ1-2|-|TRBV6-2/TRBV6-3
TGTGCCAGCAGTTCGGCCGACAGCTATGGCTACACCTTC
CASSSADSYGYTF
>14|-|TRBJ1-1|once|TRBV19
TGTGCCAGTAGTATCACAGGGCGAAACACTGAAGCTTTCTTT
CASSITGRNTEAFF
>14|TRBD1|TRBJ2-1|-|TRBV12-5
TGTGCTAGTGGTCTCGGGGACAGTAGGGATGAGCAGTTCTTC
CASGLGDSRDEQFF
>12|-|TRBJ2-5|-|TRBV7-2
TGTGCCAGCAGCCGGTACCAAGAGACCCAGTACTTC
CASSRYQETQYF
>18|TRBD1|TRBJ2-1|-|TRBV11-3
TGTGCCAGCAGCTTAGAACCTCGGATAGGGGGCCGCAACAATGAGCAGTTCTTC
CASSLEPRIGGRNNEQFF
>12|-|TRBJ2-5|-|TRBV5-1
TGCGCCAGCCACCACAGGGAGGAGACCCAGTACTTC
CASHHREETQYF
>15|TRBD1|TRBJ1-4|-|TRBV19
TGTGCCAGTAGTACCCCCGGGACAGGGGATGAAAAACTGTTTTTT
CASSTPGTGDEKLFF
>15|-|TRBJ1-5|once|TRBV3-1/TRBV3-2
TGTGCCAGCAGCCAAGATGCCACAGGGAATCAGCCCCAGCATTTT
CASSQDATGNQPQHF
>14|TRBD1|TRBJ1-1|-|TRBV6-5
TGTGCCAGCACCGTGGACAGGGGGATCACTGAAGCTTTCTTT
CASTVDRGITEAFF
>15|TRBD2|TRBJ2-3|-|TRBV6-5
TGTGCCAGCAGGCAGCTAGCGGGGGGGTCCGATACGCAGTATTTT
CASRQLAGGSDTQYF
>16|TRBD2|TRBJ2-3|-|TRBV6-1
TGTGCCAGCAGTGAAGTGACTAGCGGCCTAACAGATACGCAGTATTTT
CASSEVTSGLTDTQYF
>16|TRBD1|TRBJ1-6|-|TRBV6-6
TGTGCCAGCAGTTACTCAGTACAGGGGGCGTATTCACCCCTCCACTTT
CASSYSVQGAYSPLHF
>17|-|TRBJ2-3|-|TRBV21-1
TGTGCCAGCAGCACAGGAGAGGGTCGAGAATGGACAGATACGCAGTATTTT
CASSTGEGREWTDTQYF
>14|-|TRBJ2-1|-|TRBV19
TGTGCCAGTAGTATATCGGTATCGGGGTCGGTGCAGTTCTTC
CASSISVSGSVQFF
>13|TRBD1|TRBJ1-1|-|TRBV29-1
TGCAGCGTCGCTCCCAACAGGGGCACTGAAGCTTTCTTT
CSVAPNRGTEAFF
>13|-|TRBJ2-3|-|TRBV3-1/TRBV3-2
TGTGCCAGCAGCCTCACTTACACAGATACGCAGTATTTT
CASSLTYTDTQYF
>17|-|TRBJ2-2|-|TRBV4-2
TGTGCCAGCAGCCAAGTGTTCGGGGGGCGGGACACCGGGGAGCTGTTTTTT
CASSQVFGGRDTGELFF
>18|TRBD2|TRBJ2-1|-|TRBV19
TGTGCCAGTAGTACCTTCCGACTAGCGGGAGCATCCTACAATGAGCAGTTCTTC
CASSTFRLAGASYNEQFF
>16|TRBD1|TRBJ2-5|-|TRBV9
TGTGCCAGCAGCGTAGGGGCCCGGGACAGAGAAGAGACCCAGTACTTC
CASSVGARDREETQYF
>15|TRBD2|TRBJ2-5|-|TRBV7-2
TGTGCCAGCAGCTTCGGGGGACTAGGGGGAGAGACCCAGTACTTC
CASSFGGLGGETQYF
>12|-|TRBJ1-2|-|TRBV19
TGTGCCAGTAGCTCTTGGGCCTATGGCTACACCTTC
CASSSWAYGYTF